The 14 T cell receptor beta chains in this list originate from one sample, sequenced in a study of T cells in Graves' hyperthyroidism and ophthalmopathy. Regions amplified from RNA transcripts were the TCR beta CDR3 regions. RT-PCR in the first round (using the HTBI primer set) targeted the TCR CDR3. TCRdb reprocessed the multiplex PCR reads via MiXCR and lists one record per CDR3 protein. The repertoire consists of about 560,000 distinct CDR3 sequences, with roughly a sixth occurring once and the leading ten covering 15% to 20%. The sample taken for sequencing was blood. These receptors came from a woman younger than 35 with Graves' hyperthyroidism.

This clonotype was seen many times. The V and J genes are TRBV20-1 and TRBJ2-1, with 7 bases identical to TRBD1. V gave up 8 bases and J gave up 5 bases; unmatched junction bases: 12. Germline V gene data show CDR1 as DFQATT and CDR2 as SNEGSKA (reference sequence). The CDR3 consists of 14 residues. Here the CDR3 reads CSTSGGVGDNEQFF. CDR3 sequence (DNA): TGCAGTACCTCAGGGGGAGTTGGGGACAATGAGCAGTTCTTC.

Notes on this clonotype: This could be a read error, since a much larger clone is one nucleotide away. The chain combines TRBV7-9 with TRBJ2-1; 8 bases align to TRBD2. With V trimmed by 2 bases and J by 2 bases, 5 bases remained unmatched. CDR3 length equals 16 residues. Per germline, CDR1 SEHNR and CDR2 FQNEAQ (reference sequence). The CDR3 region is CASSLLSGKAYNEQFF. CDR3 nucleotide sequence: TGTGCCAGCAGCTTACTTAGCGGGAAGGCCTACAATGAGCAGTTCTTC.

Remarks on this clonotype: Germline and junction disagree at one end, which may indicate a read error. The rearrangement links TRBV6-1 to TRBJ2-2; D is possibly TRBD2 (5 bases). CDR1 is MNHNS and CDR2 is SASEGT in the germline V gene. The CDR3 is made up of 15 amino acids. The CDR3 nucleotides are TGTGCCAGCAGAACAGCGCGAACGAACACCGGGGAGCCGTTTTTT. Translation gives CASRTARTNTGEPFF.

This chain links TRBV5-4 with TRBJ1-4; TRBD1 aligns across 7 bases. The CDR3 runs 16 residues. V dropped 0 bases and J dropped 8; count of bases not matched to a gene: 10. CDR1 SGHNT and CDR2 YYREEE come from the germline V gene (reference sequence). The CDR3 DNA is TGTGCCAGCAGCTTGGCCGTCAGAGGGGGCTCGGAAAAACTGTTTTTT. Translated: CASSLAVRGGSEKLFF. The complete variable domain, with remaining parts taken from reference TRBV5-4 and TRBJ1-4, reads ETGVTQSPTHLIKTRGQQVTLRCSSQSGHNTVSWYQQALGQGPQFIFQYYREEENGRGNFPPRFSGLQFPNYSSELNVNALELDDSALYLCASSLAVRGGSEKLFFGSGTQLSVL.

This clonotype was detected a few times. The chain combines TRBV6-1 with TRBJ2-5, with 11 bases aligning to TRBD1. Trimming at V came to 3 bases and at J to 3 bases, leaving 6 bases not matched to a gene. The V gene's germline CDR1 is MNHNS and CDR2 SASEGT. This CDR3 comprises 16 residues. CDR3 sequence reads: CASSEGLGQGEETQYF. CDR3 DNA: TGTGCCAGCAGTGAGGGACTGGGACAGGGGGAAGAGACCCAGTACTTC.

A single count supports this clonotype. The chain joins TRBV30 to TRBJ2-3; D might be TRBD2 (5 bases). Trimming pared 0 bases from V and 7 bases from J, leaving 29 bases between. Germline V CDR1 and CDR2: GTSNPN, SVGIG (reference sequence). The CDR3 length is 19 residues. The CDR3 loop reads CAWSVQRYWRRLSANTQYF. The CDR3 nucleotides read TGTGCCTGGAGTGTACAAAGATATTGGCGGCGCCTTAGCGCGAATACGCAGTATTTT.

This clonotype was seen more than once but under ten times. The chain has TRBV11-3 and TRBJ2-7; D may match TRBD1 or TRBD2 (5 bases each). CDR3 size: 12 residues. Trimming took 3 bases from V and 5 from J, leaving 8 bases between them. Looked up from germline, CDR1 is SGHNT and CDR2 is YENEEA. CDR3 loop: CASSFGTDEQYF. CDR3 nucleotides: TGTGCCAGCAGCTTTGGGACCGACGAGCAGTACTTC.

The V and J genes are TRBV9 and TRBJ2-2, with D uncertain. V was trimmed by 3 bases and J by 0 bases, leaving 6 bases between them. The CDR3 consists of 14 residues. Germline assignment: CDR1 SGDLS and CDR2 YYNGEE. CDR3 DNA sequence: TGTGCCAGCAGCGGGGATGCGAACACCGGGGAGCTGTTTTTT. It is translated as CASSGDANTGELFF.

This clonotype was seen repeatedly, ten times or more. This chain connects TRBV20-1 to TRBJ2-1; D gene uncertain. The V gene lost 5 bases and the J gene lost 0 bases, with 14 bases spanning the gap. The CDR3 consists of 15 residues. Germline V CDR1 and CDR2: DFQATT, SNEGSKA (reference sequence). The DNA of the CDR3 is TGCAGTGCTCCCTACGCGTTGAGCTCCTACAATGAGCAGTTCTTC. Translating gives CSAPYALSSYNEQFF.

In its sample, this clonotype was seen many times. V and J are TRBV2 and TRBJ2-1; no definite D call. From germline, CDR1 is SNHLY and CDR2 FYNNEI. V shed 7 bases and J shed 4 bases, with 5 bases lying between them. This CDR3 region has 11 residues. The CDR3 DNA reads as TGTGCCAGCACCCGATACAATGAGCAGTTCTTC. Its translation is CASTRYNEQFF. Together with reference TRBV2 and TRBJ2-1, the CDR3 gives the full variable domain: EPEVTQTPSHQVTQMGQEVILRCVPISNHLYFYWYRQILGQKVEFLVSFYNNEISEKSEIFDDQFSVERPDGSNFTLKIRSTKLEDSAMYFCASTRYNEQFFGPGTRLTVL.

In its sample, this clonotype was seen a few times. The DNA for the CDR3 is TGCAGTGCTAGAATAACAGGGGGCACTGAAGCTTTCTTT. Protein: CSARITGGTEAFF. This sequence joins TRBV20-1 and TRBJ1-1, with 8 positions matching TRBD1. Losses at the gene ends were 2 bases for V and 4 bases for J; bases not matched to a gene: 3. The CDR3 is 13 residues long. The germline CDR1 and CDR2 sequences are DFQATT and SNEGSKA (reference sequence).

This clonotype was detected many times. The V call is TRBV28, the J call TRBJ2-7; D remains unclear. CDR3 length: 11 residues. CDR1 is MDHEN and CDR2 is SYDVKM in the germline V gene. V was pared by 7 bases and J by 2 bases, with 6 bases between. The CDR3 loop reads CASNTPYEQYF. In nucleotides, the CDR3 is TGTGCCAGCAATACCCCCTACGAGCAGTACTTC.

V and J are TRBV7-2 and TRBJ2-7, with 9 bases matching TRBD1. The CDR3 is 16 residues long. V shed 2 bases and J 3 bases; nucleotides not matched to a gene: 8. Germline V gene data show CDR1 as SGHTA and CDR2 as FQGNSA. CDR3 protein: CASSLRAKDRGYEQYF. The CDR3 bases are TGTGCCAGCAGCTTAAGAGCAAAGGACAGGGGCTACGAGCAGTACTTC. Combining the CDR3 with reference TRBV7-2 and TRBJ2-7 gives the whole variable domain GAGVSQSPSNKVTEKGKDVELRCDPISGHTALYWYRQSLGQGLEFLIYFQGNSAPDKSGLPSDRFSAERTGGSVSTLTIQRTQQEDSAVYLCASSLRAKDRGYEQYFGPGTRLTVT.

About this clonotype itself: It may be a read error: a sequence one base away is much more abundant. The chain couples TRBV5-6 to TRBJ2-1, with D uncertain. Germline V gives CDR1 SGHDT, CDR2 YYEEEE. V lost 3 bases and J 10 bases, leaving 20 bases between the germline ends. The CDR3 spans 15 residues. The chain's CDR3 is CASSSTKAVRYEQFF. CDR3 bases: TGTGCCAGCAGCTCGACCAAGGCAGTCCGGTACGAGCAGTTCTTC.